This TCR beta chain stems from a study of T cells in Graves' hyperthyroidism and ophthalmopathy. Overall study context: Peripheral blood was acquired at first diagnosis, ahead of any therapy whatsoever. Broader study findings: Blood also contained most expanded thyroid clonotypes above 0.001.

Details on this clonotype: Antigen: not known.

The CDR3 length is 16 residues. V was trimmed by 0 bases and J by 8 bases, leaving 20 bases between them. Germline CDR1 is DFQATT and CDR2 is SNEGSKA (reference sequence). What was amplified from RNA transcripts were TCR beta CDR3 regions. The TCR CDR3 first-round RT-PCR relied on the HTBI primer set. TCRdb re-called the multiplex PCR reads through MiXCR, storing one row per CDR3 protein. The sample lists approximately 360,000 distinct CDR3 sequences; approximately 25% were seen once. Newly diagnosed hyperthyroidism patients aged 18 to 65 years had disease lasting under 2 months. Diagnoses were established using clinical symptoms, serum thyroxine and TRAb, thyroid ultrasound and orbital computed tomography.

This receptor was obtained from a man aged 50 or older with Graves' hyperthyroidism. This chain connects TRBV20-1 to TRBJ2-1; possibly TRBD2 for D (6 bases). Sequencing used blood. CDR3 in amino acids: CSARDQGELAGDEQFF. For the CDR3, the DNA is TGCAGTGCTAGAGATCAAGGGGAACTAGCCGGGGATGAGCAGTTCTTC.